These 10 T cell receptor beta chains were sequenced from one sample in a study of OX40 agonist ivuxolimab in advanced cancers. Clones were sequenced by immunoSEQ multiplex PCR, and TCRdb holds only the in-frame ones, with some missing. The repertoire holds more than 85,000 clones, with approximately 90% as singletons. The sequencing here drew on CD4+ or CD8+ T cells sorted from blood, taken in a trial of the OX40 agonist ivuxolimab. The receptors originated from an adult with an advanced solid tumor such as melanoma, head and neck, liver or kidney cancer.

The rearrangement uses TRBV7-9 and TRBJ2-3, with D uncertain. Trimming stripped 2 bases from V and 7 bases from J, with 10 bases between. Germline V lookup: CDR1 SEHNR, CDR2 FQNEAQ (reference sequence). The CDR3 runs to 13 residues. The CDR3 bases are TGTGCCAGCAGCTTAAATGAGGTGAATACGCAGTATTTT. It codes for CASSLNEVNTQYF.

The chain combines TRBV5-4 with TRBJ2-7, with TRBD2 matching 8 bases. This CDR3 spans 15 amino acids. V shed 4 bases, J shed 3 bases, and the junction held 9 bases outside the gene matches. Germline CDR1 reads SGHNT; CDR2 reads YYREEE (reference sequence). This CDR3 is CASSQSSGRDYEQYF. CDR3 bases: TGTGCCAGCAGCCAATCAAGCGGGAGAGACTACGAGCAGTACTTC.

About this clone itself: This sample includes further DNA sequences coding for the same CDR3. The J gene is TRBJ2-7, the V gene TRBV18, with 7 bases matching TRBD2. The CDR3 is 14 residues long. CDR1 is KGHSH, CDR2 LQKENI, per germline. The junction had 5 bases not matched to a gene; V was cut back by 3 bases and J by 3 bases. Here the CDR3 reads CASSPPGGNYEQYF. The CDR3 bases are TGTGCCAGCTCACCCCCGGGGGGTAACTACGAGCAGTACTTC. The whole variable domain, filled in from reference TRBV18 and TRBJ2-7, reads NAGVMQNPRHLVRRRGQEARLRCSPMKGHSHVYWYRQLPEEGLKFMVYLQKENIIDESGMPKERFSAEFPKEGPSILRIQQVVRGDSAAYFCASSPPGGNYEQYFGPGTRLTVT.

The CDR3: CASSPNRGGDTEAFF. CDR3 nucleotide sequence: TGTGCCAGCTCACCAAACAGGGGAGGTGACACTGAAGCTTTCTTT. The V gene is TRBV18, the J gene TRBJ1-1, with 7 bases lining up with TRBD1. CDR1 is KGHSH, CDR2 LQKENI, per germline. The CDR3 is 15 amino acids. The J segment lost 3 bases and the V segment lost 2 bases, leaving 6 bases of the junction unmatched. Drawing the rest from reference TRBV18 and TRBJ1-1, the complete variable domain is NAGVMQNPRHLVRRRGQEARLRCSPMKGHSHVYWYRQLPEEGLKFMVYLQKENIIDESGMPKERFSAEFPKEGPSILRIQQVVRGDSAAYFCASSPNRGGDTEAFFGQGTRLTVV.

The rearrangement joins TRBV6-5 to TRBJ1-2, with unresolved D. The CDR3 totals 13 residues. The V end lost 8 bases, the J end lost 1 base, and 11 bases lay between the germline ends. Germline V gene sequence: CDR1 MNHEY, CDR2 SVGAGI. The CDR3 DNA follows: TGTGCCAGCTTTCCCGGATTTAACTATGGCTACACCTTC. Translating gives CASFPGFNYGYTF.

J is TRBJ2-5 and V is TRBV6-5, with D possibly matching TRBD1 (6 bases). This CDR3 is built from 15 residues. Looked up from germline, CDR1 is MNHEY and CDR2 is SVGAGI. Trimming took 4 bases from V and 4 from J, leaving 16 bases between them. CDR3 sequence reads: CASSSVGARVETQYF. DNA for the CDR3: TGTGCCAGCAGTTCGGTGGGGGCCAGGGTAGAGACCCAGTACTTC.

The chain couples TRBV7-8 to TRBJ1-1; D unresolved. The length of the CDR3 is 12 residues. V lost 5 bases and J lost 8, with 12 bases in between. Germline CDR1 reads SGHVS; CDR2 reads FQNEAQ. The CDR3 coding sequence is TGTGCCAGCAGCCCGGTGCAGGCCGAAGCTTTCTTT. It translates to CASSPVQAEAFF.

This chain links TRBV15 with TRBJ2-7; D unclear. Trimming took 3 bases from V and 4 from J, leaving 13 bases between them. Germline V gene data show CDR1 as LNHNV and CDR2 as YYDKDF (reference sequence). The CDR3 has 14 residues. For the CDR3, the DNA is TGTGCCACCAGCAGCTACGGGCGTTCGTACGAGCAGTACTTC. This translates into CATSSYGRSYEQYF.

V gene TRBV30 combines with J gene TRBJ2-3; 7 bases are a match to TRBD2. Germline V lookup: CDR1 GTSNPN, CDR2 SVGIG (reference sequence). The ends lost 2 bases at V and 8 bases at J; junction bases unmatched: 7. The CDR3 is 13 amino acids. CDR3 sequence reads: CAWSTGGDGTQYF. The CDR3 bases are TGTGCCTGGAGTACGGGGGGTGACGGTACGCAGTATTTT.

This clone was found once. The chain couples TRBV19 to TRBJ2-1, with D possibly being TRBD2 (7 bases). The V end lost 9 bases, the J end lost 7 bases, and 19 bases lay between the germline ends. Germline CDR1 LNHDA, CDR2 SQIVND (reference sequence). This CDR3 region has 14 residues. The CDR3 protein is CASLRGGAKNEQFF. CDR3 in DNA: TGTGCCAGCCTCAGAGGGGGGGCTAAGAATGAGCAGTTCTTC.